The 20 T cell receptor beta chains below were found in one sample sequenced in a study of blood T cells in healthy people across ages. Through a sample-barcoded 5' primer and a J-beta primer mix, a second PCR was run for roughly 6 to 11 cycles. Using its own MiXCR run on the 5' RACE reads, TCRdb lists one record per CDR3 protein. The repertoire holds about 1,000,000 distinct CDR3 sequences, with 45% as singletons. Specimen: blood. These receptors came from a woman in her sixties or seventies in good health.

J is TRBJ2-1 and V is TRBV9; weak D call: TRBD1 (6 bases). Trimming pared 0 bases from V and 2 bases from J, leaving 12 bases between. CDR1 and CDR2 (germline): SGDLS, YYNGEE. The CDR3 totals 16 residues. The CDR3 spells CASSVEQGVTYNEQFF. The CDR3 DNA reads as TGTGCCAGCAGCGTAGAACAGGGAGTCACCTACAATGAGCAGTTCTTC. The full variable domain, in which reference TRBV9 and TRBJ2-1 provide the parts outside the CDR3, is DSGVTQTPKHLITATGQRVTLRCSPRSGDLSVYWYQQSLDQGLQFLIQYYNGEERAKGNILERFSAQQFPDLHSELNLSSLELGDSALYFCASSVEQGVTYNEQFFGPGTRLTVL.

CDR3 sequence reads: CASSWTSGTPSEQFF. As DNA, the CDR3 is TGTGCCAGCAGCTGGACTAGCGGGACCCCAAGTGAGCAGTTCTTC. The chain uses TRBV7-2 and TRBJ2-1; 12 nucleotides line up with TRBD2. The germline V gene has CDR1 SGHTA and CDR2 FQGNSA. The J segment lost 9 bases and the V segment lost 4 bases, leaving 7 bases of the junction unmatched. The CDR3 runs 15 residues.

V usage is TRBV4-3 and J usage is TRBJ2-1, with 7 bases matching TRBD1. In germline, CDR1 is LGHNA, CDR2 YSLEER. Trimming at V came to 3 bases and at J to 5 bases, leaving 7 bases not matched to a gene. This CDR3 has 15 amino acids. CDR3 coding DNA: TGCGCCAGCAGCCAGCAGACAGGGACCCACAATGAGCAGTTCTTC. Protein: CASSQQTGTHNEQFF.

The chain uses TRBV4-1 and TRBJ2-7, with TRBD1 matching 7 bases. V was clipped by 0 bases and J by 7 bases; unmatched bases: 18. Germline V gene lookup returns CDR1 MGHRA and CDR2 YSYEKL. The CDR3 consists of 18 residues. CDR3 region: CASSQDATGDSWTNEQYF. CDR3 DNA sequence: TGCGCCAGCAGCCAAGATGCCACAGGGGACAGCTGGACCAATGAGCAGTACTTC.

The gene calls are TRBV3-1 and TRBJ2-7; D not certain. Trimming removed 1 base at V and 3 bases at J, with 13 bases between. Germline V gene sequence: CDR1 LGHDT, CDR2 YNNKEL (reference sequence). The CDR3 totals 15 residues. The CDR3 DNA is TGTGCCAGCAGCCAAGGGATAGGCTCAAACTACGAGCAGTACTTC. Its translation: CASSQGIGSNYEQYF.

This clonotype is a singleton in its sample. A much larger clone differs by one base, so this may be a read error. The chain combines TRBV4-2 with TRBJ2-3, with 9 bases matching TRBD2. The germline gives CDR1 LGHNA, CDR2 YNFKEQ. The ends lost 0 bases at V and 10 bases at J; junction bases unmatched: 5. The CDR3 is 14 amino acids. CDR3 protein: CASSQDVASGAQYF. The CDR3 DNA reads TGTGCCAGCAGCCAAGATGTTGCTAGCGGGGCGCAGTATTTT.

This chain links TRBV20-1 with TRBJ2-3, with 9 positions matching TRBD2. CDR1 is DFQATT and CDR2 is SNEGSKA in the germline V gene (reference sequence). This CDR3 is 14 amino acids long. The V and J ends lost 3 bases and 4 bases, in that order; junction bases with no gene match: 5. The CDR3 is CSARRLAGPDTQYF. DNA for the CDR3: TGCAGTGCTAGGAGGCTAGCGGGACCAGATACGCAGTATTTT.

Comments on this clonotype: One end of the junction does not line up with germline, which may come from a read error. The V gene is TRBV18, the J gene TRBJ2-7; D may be TRBD1 (6 bases). Germline V gene lookup returns CDR1 KGHSH and CDR2 LQKENI. This CDR3 has 13 amino acids. Here the CDR3 reads CASAPGTSNEQYF. The DNA of the CDR3 is TGTGCCAGCGCACCCGGGACATCGAACGAGCAGTACTTC.

The table lists this clonotype with a few counts. V gene TRBV29-1 combines with J gene TRBJ2-3, with 9 positions matching TRBD1. This CDR3 is built from 13 residues. V lost 6 bases and J lost 6; bases outside the gene matches: 7. CDR1 is SQVTM, CDR2 ANQGSEA, per germline. In DNA, the CDR3 is TGCAGCGTATTCGGACAGGGGTCCGATACGCAGTATTTT. Protein: CSVFGQGSDTQYF.

Comments on this clonotype: The junction does not match germline at one end; this may be a read error. The chain joins TRBV6-5 to TRBJ2-1; no clear D gene. The DNA end lines up better with TRBJ2-7; the J call may be wrong. Germline CDR1 is MNHEY and CDR2 is SVGAGI. This CDR3 spans 11 amino acids. CDR3 bases: TGTGCGAGCACCCTATCCAATGAGCAGTACTTC. Translation gives CASTLSNEQYF.

The CDR3 loop is CASEEGAGYGYTF. CDR3 DNA: TGTGCCAGCGAAGAGGGGGCTGGGTATGGCTACACCTTC. This rearrangement joins TRBV6-1 to TRBJ1-2; 7 bases line up with TRBD1. CDR3 length equals 13 residues. After removal of 8 bases from V and 5 bases from J, the junction contained 8 bases not matched to a gene. Germline values: CDR1 MNHNS, CDR2 SASEGT.

In its sample, this clonotype was seen many times. A much larger clone is a single base away; this may be a read error. The chain is built from TRBV7-2 and TRBJ2-7, with 9 bases that match TRBD2. The CDR3 sequence is 13 residues long. V lost 2 bases and J lost 10; bases outside the gene matches: 6. Per the germline V gene, CDR1 is SGHTA and CDR2 is FQGNSA. CDR3 bases: TGTGCCAGCAGCTTATCGTGGACTAGCGTCCAGTACTTC. Encoded protein: CASSLSWTSVQYF.

The V and J genes are TRBV5-1 and TRBJ2-1; no firm D call. CDR1 and CDR2 from the germline V gene are SGHRS and YFSETQ. This CDR3 spans 11 amino acids. V was shortened by 2 bases and J by 13 bases, with 10 bases between the two germline ends. The CDR3 is CASSLSTGQFF. The CDR3 DNA reads as TGCGCCAGCAGCTTAAGTACTGGACAGTTCTTC.

V and J are TRBV5-4 and TRBJ1-4; 8 positions agree with TRBD1. After removal of 4 bases from V and 8 bases from J, the junction contained 10 bases not matched to a gene. The CDR3 spans 15 residues. Germline loops: CDR1 SGHNT, CDR2 YYREEE (reference sequence). This CDR3 reads CASSPTGASGEKLFF. The DNA of the CDR3 is TGTGCCAGCAGCCCGACAGGGGCATCAGGGGAAAAACTGTTTTTT. Filled out from reference TRBV5-4 and TRBJ1-4, the complete variable domain reads ETGVTQSPTHLIKTRGQQVTLRCSSQSGHNTVSWYQQALGQGPQFIFQYYREEENGRGNFPPRFSGLQFPNYSSELNVNALELDDSALYLCASSPTGASGEKLFFGSGTQLSVL.

The rearrangement joins TRBV4-2 to TRBJ2-7; the match to TRBD2 covers 10 bases. The length of the CDR3 is 15 residues. V trimming: 0 bases; J trimming: 3 bases; junction bases outside the gene matches: 2. The germline gives CDR1 LGHNA, CDR2 YNFKEQ. The CDR3 here is CASSQDLAGDYEQYF. CDR3 nucleotide sequence: TGTGCCAGCAGCCAAGACCTAGCGGGGGACTACGAGCAGTACTTC.

The V gene is TRBV29-1, the J gene TRBJ2-7, with 7 bases fitting TRBD2. CDR1 is SQVTM, CDR2 ANQGSEA, per germline. V shed 7 bases, J shed 5 bases, and the junction held 14 bases outside the gene matches. This CDR3 region has 14 residues. CDR3 DNA: TGCAGCGCCGGTAGGGCTAGCGGTTCCGACGAGCAGTACTTC. It is translated as CSAGRASGSDEQYF.

The genes are TRBV7-2 and TRBJ1-1; D is unresolved. Germline V lookup: CDR1 SGHTA, CDR2 FQGNSA. The CDR3 has 13 amino acids. Trimming stripped 5 bases from V and 4 bases from J, with 11 bases between. CDR3 DNA: TGTGCCAGCAGCATCAAGGGAGGCACTGAAGCTTTCTTT. Translation: CASSIKGGTEAFF. Full variable domain (missing parts from reference TRBV7-2 and TRBJ1-1): GAGVSQSPSNKVTEKGKDVELRCDPISGHTALYWYRQSLGQGLEFLIYFQGNSAPDKSGLPSDRFSAERTGGSVSTLTIQRTQQEDSAVYLCASSIKGGTEAFFGQGTRLTVV.

The genes are TRBV7-9 and TRBJ2-7; 11 nucleotides align to TRBD2. The CDR3 has 15 residues. Trimming at V came to 5 bases and at J to 4 bases, leaving 7 bases not matched to a gene. Germline V gene sequence: CDR1 SEHNR, CDR2 FQNEAQ (reference sequence). CDR3 nucleotide sequence: TGTGCCAGCAGCAAGGGACTAGCGGAGGGGTACGAGCAGTACTTC. Protein product: CASSKGLAEGYEQYF.

The rearrangement links TRBV7-2 to TRBJ2-5, with 15 bases identical to TRBD2. Germline CDR1 SGHTA, CDR2 FQGNSA. The J segment lost 11 bases and the V segment lost 4 bases, leaving 14 bases of the junction unmatched. The CDR3 covers 17 residues. CDR3 in DNA: TGTGCCAGCAGCTCAGCGGGGACTAGCGGGAGGTACTCGGCGCAGTACTTC. It encodes CASSSAGTSGRYSAQYF. Using reference TRBV7-2 and TRBJ2-5 for the parts outside the CDR3, the full variable domain is GAGVSQSPSNKVTEKGKDVELRCDPISGHTALYWYRQSLGQGLEFLIYFQGNSAPDKSGLPSDRFSAERTGGSVSTLTIQRTQQEDSAVYLCASSSAGTSGRYSAQYFGPGTRLLVL.

This clonotype was seen more than once but under ten times. The chain combines TRBV24-1 with TRBJ2-4; 8 bases map to TRBD1. V was clipped by 5 bases and J by 4 bases; unmatched bases: 6. The germline gives CDR1 KGHDR, CDR2 SFDVKD. The length of the CDR3 is 15 residues. The DNA of the CDR3 is TGTGCCACCAGTGTAGCAGGGGGCGATAAAAACATTCAGTACTTC. Protein product: CATSVAGGDKNIQYF.